This passage covers 2 T cell receptor beta chains from one sample sequenced in a study of T cells after yellow fever vaccination. One entry per CDR3 protein results from TCRdb running MiXCR on the 5' RACE reads. The table includes a few hundred thousand distinct CDR3 sequences, about 10% detected once. The source was CD4+ T cells sorted from PBMCs, collected 5 days after the yellow fever booster vaccination. These receptors originate from a man aged 18 to 29 who received the YFV17D yellow fever vaccine.

V and J are TRBV3-1 and TRBJ1-3; D might be TRBD1 (6 bases). The germline CDR1 and CDR2 sequences are LGHDT and YNNKEL (reference sequence). This CDR3 has 18 residues. Deletions cut 0 bases from V and 0 bases from J, with 15 bases between. CDR3 sequence: CASSQDRPYRASGNTIYF. The DNA of the CDR3 is TGTGCCAGCAGCCAAGATCGCCCATACAGGGCCTCTGGAAACACCATATATTTT. Using reference TRBV3-1 and TRBJ1-3 for the parts outside the CDR3, the full variable domain is DTAVSQTPKYLVTQMGNDKSIKCEQNLGHDTMYWYKQDSKKFLKIMFSYNNKELIINETVPNRFSPKSPDKAHLNLHINSLELGDSAVYFCASSQDRPYRASGNTIYFGEGSWLTVV.

The chain links TRBV6-5 to TRBJ1-4, with D unclear. The V and J ends lost 0 bases and 5 bases respectively, with 7 bases between them. From germline, CDR1 is MNHEY and CDR2 SVGAGI. The length of the CDR3 is 14 residues. The CDR3: CASSYSSLNEKLFF. In DNA, the CDR3 is TGTGCCAGCAGTTACTCCAGCTTAAATGAAAAACTGTTTTTT.